Each of the 14 T cell receptor beta chains below was sequenced from the same sample in a study of T-cell reconstitution after alpha-beta-depleted transplantation in children (dated by TCRdb to the mid-2010s). The receptor library was made with PCR. The reads were generated on an Illumina HiSeq 2500. Molecular barcoding was employed in the preparation of TCR libraries, with unique molecular identifiers being used to normalize TCRbeta repertoire quantification. TCRdb reanalyzed the raw reads on its own, using fastp at Q25 for trimming and MiXCR for clone calling, and kept in-frame beta chains. Rows matching on CDR3 protein sequence are summarized as one entry with the most common DNA and genes. Recorded for this sample are hundreds of thousands of distinct CDR3 sequences; 15% to 20% of them occurred a single time. The ten largest clones take up about 1.1% of the sample. The material sequenced was PBMCs from the stem cell graft donor, taken from the stem cell graft. Receptor source: a human donor who donated a stem cell graft to a child with acute myeloid leukemia.

The sample holds many counts of this clonotype. The chain uses TRBV12-3 or TRBV12-4 and TRBJ2-7; 8 positions match TRBD2. After removal of 6 bases from V and 3 bases from J, the junction contained 10 bases not matched to a gene. The CDR3 runs 15 residues. This CDR3 reads CASSPGTRGDYEQYF. In DNA form, the CDR3 reads TGTGCCAGCAGCCCCGGGACTAGAGGGGACTACGAGCAGTACTTC.

This chain links TRBV6-4 with TRBJ2-3; D is unclear. In germline, CDR1 is MRHNA, CDR2 SNTAGT. There are 16 residues in the CDR3. Trimming stripped 1 base from V and 2 bases from J, with 13 bases between. The CDR3 DNA sequence: TGTGCCAGCAGTGACTACGGTAGTTTTCCCACAGATACGCAGTATTTT. Translating gives CASSDYGSFPTDTQYF.

This chain's CDR3 is CASSPRPKETQYF. In nucleotides, the CDR3 is TGTGCCAGCAGCCCACGCCCTAAAGAGACCCAGTACTTC. This chain joins TRBV7-3 and TRBJ2-5; D ambiguous. Germline CDR1 SGHTA, CDR2 FQGTGA. Trimming left V 5 bases short and J 3 bases short, with 10 bases between. The CDR3 runs to 13 residues.

This clonotype was seen repeatedly, ten times or more. This chain links TRBV12-3 or TRBV12-4 with TRBJ2-3; 8 bases fit TRBD2. After removal of 5 bases from V and 0 bases from J, the junction contained 10 bases not matched to a gene. CDR3 size: 17 residues. The DNA of the CDR3 is TGTGCCAGCAGTAAAGCGGGGGCAAGCTCTAGCACAGATACGCAGTATTTT. The encoded protein is CASSKAGASSSTDTQYF.

This clonotype was recorded many times. The rearrangement links TRBV20-1 to TRBJ2-3, with 7 bases identical to TRBD1. V shed 0 bases and J 3 bases; nucleotides not matched to a gene: 12. The germline CDR1 and CDR2 sequences are DFQATT and SNEGSKA (reference sequence). This CDR3 contains 17 residues. Here the CDR3 DNA reads TGCAGTGCTAGAGACCTACAGGGGTCCTGGGGGACAGATACGCAGTATTTT. It yields the protein CSARDLQGSWGTDTQYF.

This clonotype was picked up many times. The V call is TRBV20-1, the J call TRBJ1-5; D is unclear. This CDR3 is 13 amino acids long. Germline CDR1 and CDR2: DFQATT and SNEGSKA (reference sequence). V was shortened by 2 bases and J by 5 bases, with 10 bases between the two germline ends. The CDR3 nucleotides are TGCAGTGCTAGATCGTCTTACTATCAGCCCCAGCATTTT. Its protein product is CSARSSYYQPQHF.

The chain is built from TRBV3-1 and TRBJ2-1, with 11 bases aligning to TRBD1. The CDR3 is 15 residues long. The J segment lost 8 bases and the V segment lost 4 bases, leaving 7 bases of the junction unmatched. In germline, CDR1 is LGHDT, CDR2 YNNKEL (reference sequence). CDR3 residues: CASSRGGQGEHEQFF. DNA of the CDR3: TGTGCCAGCAGCCGCGGGGGACAGGGGGAACATGAGCAGTTCTTC.

The chain couples TRBV20-1 to TRBJ2-1, with a weak D call TRBD2 (6 bases). The CDR3 is 15 residues long. Trimming shortened V by 0 bases and J by 10 bases, and 19 bases separated the two germline ends. The germline gives CDR1 DFQATT, CDR2 SNEGSKA (reference sequence). DNA for the CDR3: TGCAGTGCTAGAGAAGGGGCGGGGTCTTATAGAGAGCAGTTCTTC. Translated, it gives CSAREGAGSYREQFF.

The genes are TRBV12-5 and TRBJ2-3, with a possible D match to TRBD2 (5 bases). V was pared by 7 bases and J by 2 bases, with 13 bases between. CDR3 size: 14 residues. The germline gives CDR1 LGHNT, CDR2 FRNRAP. CDR3 loop: CASALGLSTDTQYF. CDR3 in DNA: TGTGCTAGTGCTCTAGGACTTTCCACAGATACGCAGTATTTT.

This clonotype was found many times. V gene TRBV20-1 combines with J gene TRBJ1-5; weak D call: TRBD1 (6 bases). The germline V gene has CDR1 DFQATT and CDR2 SNEGSKA (reference sequence). Trimming stripped 5 bases from V and 2 bases from J, with 16 bases between. This CDR3 spans 15 amino acids. The CDR3 protein is CSAEQGLGGNQPQHF. As DNA, the CDR3 is TGCAGTGCTGAACAGGGTTTGGGAGGCAATCAGCCCCAGCATTTT.

This clonotype showed up just a few times. The rearrangement joins TRBV24-1 to TRBJ2-1; no clear D. The CDR3 covers 17 residues. The germline V and J ends were trimmed by 3 bases and 0 bases, with 14 bases remaining between them. Per the germline V gene, CDR1 is KGHDR and CDR2 is SFDVKD. The CDR3 nucleotides are TGTGCCACCAGTGATCCTCGGCAGCGAAGCTCCTACAATGAGCAGTTCTTC. Its translation is CATSDPRQRSSYNEQFF.

This clonotype was found many times. The chain has TRBV6-2 or TRBV6-3 and TRBJ2-7; 8 nucleotides align to TRBD1. Germline CDR1 MNHEY, CDR2 SVGEGT. The CDR3 has 14 amino acids. Trimming took 7 bases from V and 0 from J; bases not matched to a gene: 5. The CDR3: CASTGTGSSYEQYF. DNA of the CDR3: TGTGCCAGCACGGGGACAGGAAGCTCCTACGAGCAGTACTTC.

This clonotype was recorded at least ten times. This chain connects TRBV5-5 to TRBJ2-1; no firm D call. Germline V gives CDR1 SGHKS, CDR2 YYEKEE (reference sequence). V shed 0 bases and J shed 6 bases, with 7 bases lying between them. There are 13 residues in the CDR3. The CDR3 sequence is CASSLAAGNEQFF. Written as DNA, the CDR3 is TGTGCCAGCAGCTTGGCGGCAGGCAATGAGCAGTTCTTC.

The gene calls are TRBV15 and TRBJ2-2; tentative D call: TRBD2 (5 bases). The CDR3 sequence is 15 residues long. The germline V gene encodes CDR1 LNHNV and CDR2 YYDKDF (reference sequence). Trimming shortened V by 0 bases and J by 7 bases, and 12 bases separated the two germline ends. The chain's CDR3 is CATSREGVGSGELFF. The CDR3 region has the DNA TGTGCCACCAGCAGAGAGGGAGTAGGGAGCGGGGAGCTGTTTTTT.